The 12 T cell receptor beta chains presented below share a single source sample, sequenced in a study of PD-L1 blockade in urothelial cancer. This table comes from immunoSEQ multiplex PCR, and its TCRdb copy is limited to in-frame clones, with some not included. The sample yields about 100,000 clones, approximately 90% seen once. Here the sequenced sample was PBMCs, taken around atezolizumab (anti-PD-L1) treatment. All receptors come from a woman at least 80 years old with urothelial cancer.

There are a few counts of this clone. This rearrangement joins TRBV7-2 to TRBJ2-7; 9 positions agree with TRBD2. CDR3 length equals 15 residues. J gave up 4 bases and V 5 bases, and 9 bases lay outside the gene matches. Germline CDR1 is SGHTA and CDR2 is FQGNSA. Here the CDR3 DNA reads TGTGCCAGCAGCCCGGTAGCGGGAGACGGTTACGAGCAGTACTTC. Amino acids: CASSPVAGDGYEQYF.

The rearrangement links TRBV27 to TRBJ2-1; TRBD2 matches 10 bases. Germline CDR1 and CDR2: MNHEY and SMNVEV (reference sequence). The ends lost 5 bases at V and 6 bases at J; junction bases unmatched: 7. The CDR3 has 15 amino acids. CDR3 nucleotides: TGTGCCAGCAGTATTCTAGCGGGAGCAGGCAATGAGCAGTTCTTC. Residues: CASSILAGAGNEQFF.

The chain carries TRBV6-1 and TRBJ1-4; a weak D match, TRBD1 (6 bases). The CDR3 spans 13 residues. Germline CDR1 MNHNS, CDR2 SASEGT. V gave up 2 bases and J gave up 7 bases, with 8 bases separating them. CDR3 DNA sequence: TGTGCCAGCAGTGAAAGGGGGGGTGAAAAACTGTTTTTT. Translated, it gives CASSERGGEKLFF.

The CDR3 coding sequence is TGTGCCAGCAGCGCGGGACAGGGTAGCAATCAGCCCCAGCATTTT. The encoded protein is CASSAGQGSNQPQHF. This chain joins TRBV7-9 and TRBJ1-5, with 9 bases identical to TRBD1. Trimming took 5 bases from V and 0 from J; bases not matched to a gene: 2. There are 15 residues in the CDR3. Germline assignment: CDR1 SEHNR and CDR2 FQNEAQ (reference sequence).

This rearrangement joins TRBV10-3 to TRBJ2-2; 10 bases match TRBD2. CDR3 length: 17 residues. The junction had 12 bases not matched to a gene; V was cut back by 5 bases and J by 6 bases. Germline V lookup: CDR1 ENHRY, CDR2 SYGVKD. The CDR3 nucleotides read TGTGCCATCAGTCCCCGGCTAGCGGGAGTAGCATCCGGGGAGCTGTTTTTT. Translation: CAISPRLAGVASGELFF.

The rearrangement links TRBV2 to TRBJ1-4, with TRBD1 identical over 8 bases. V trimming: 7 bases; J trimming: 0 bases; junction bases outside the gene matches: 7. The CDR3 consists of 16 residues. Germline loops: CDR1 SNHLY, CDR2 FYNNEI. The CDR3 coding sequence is TGTGCCAGCATCTTAGACAGGGGTGCAACTAATGAAAAACTGTTTTTT. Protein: CASILDRGATNEKLFF.

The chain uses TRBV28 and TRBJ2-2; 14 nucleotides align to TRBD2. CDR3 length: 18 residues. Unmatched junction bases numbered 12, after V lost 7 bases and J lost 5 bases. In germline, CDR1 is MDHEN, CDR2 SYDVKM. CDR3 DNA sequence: TGTGCCAGCACCTCTCCGGGACTAGCGGGAGTGGATACCGGGGAGCTGTTTTTT. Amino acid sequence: CASTSPGLAGVDTGELFF. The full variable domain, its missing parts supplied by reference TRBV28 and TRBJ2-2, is DVKVTQSSRYLVKRTGEKVFLECVQDMDHENMFWYRQDPGLGLRLIYFSYDVKMKEKGDIPEGYSVSREKKERFSLILESASTNQTSMYLCASTSPGLAGVDTGELFFGEGSRLTVL.

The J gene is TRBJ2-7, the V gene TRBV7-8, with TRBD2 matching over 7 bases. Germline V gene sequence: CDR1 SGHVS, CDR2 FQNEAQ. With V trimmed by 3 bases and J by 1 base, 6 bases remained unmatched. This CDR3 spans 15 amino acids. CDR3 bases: TGTGCCAGCAGCTTCCTGCGGGAGCGGTCCTACGAGCAGTACTTC. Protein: CASSFLRERSYEQYF.

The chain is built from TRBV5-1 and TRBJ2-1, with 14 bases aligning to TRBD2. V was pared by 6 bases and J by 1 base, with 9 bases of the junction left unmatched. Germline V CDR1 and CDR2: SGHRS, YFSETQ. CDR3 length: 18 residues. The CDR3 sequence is CASTTGLAGVGSYNEQFF. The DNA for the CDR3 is TGCGCCAGCACCACGGGACTAGCGGGAGTTGGGTCCTACAATGAGCAGTTCTTC.

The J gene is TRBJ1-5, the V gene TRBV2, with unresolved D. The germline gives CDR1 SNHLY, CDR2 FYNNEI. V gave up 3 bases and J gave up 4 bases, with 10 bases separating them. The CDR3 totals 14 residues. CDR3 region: CASSDFFVNQPQHF. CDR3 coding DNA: TGTGCCAGCAGTGATTTTTTCGTAAATCAGCCCCAGCATTTT. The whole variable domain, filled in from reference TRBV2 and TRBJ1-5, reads EPEVTQTPSHQVTQMGQEVILRCVPISNHLYFYWYRQILGQKVEFLVSFYNNEISEKSEIFDDQFSVERPDGSNFTLKIRSTKLEDSAMYFCASSDFFVNQPQHFGDGTRLSIL.

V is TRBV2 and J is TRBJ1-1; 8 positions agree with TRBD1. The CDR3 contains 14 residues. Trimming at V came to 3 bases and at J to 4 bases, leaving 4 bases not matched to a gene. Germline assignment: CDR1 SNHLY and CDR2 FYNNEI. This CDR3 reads CASSEAGGFTEAFF. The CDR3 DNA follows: TGTGCCAGCAGTGAGGCAGGGGGCTTCACTGAAGCTTTCTTT.

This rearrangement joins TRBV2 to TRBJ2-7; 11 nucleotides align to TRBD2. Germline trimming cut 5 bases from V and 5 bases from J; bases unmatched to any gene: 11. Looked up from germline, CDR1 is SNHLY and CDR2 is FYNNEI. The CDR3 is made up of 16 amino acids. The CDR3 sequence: CASSIGASGRIDEQYF. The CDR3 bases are TGTGCCAGCAGTATAGGGGCTAGCGGGAGGATCGACGAGCAGTACTTC.